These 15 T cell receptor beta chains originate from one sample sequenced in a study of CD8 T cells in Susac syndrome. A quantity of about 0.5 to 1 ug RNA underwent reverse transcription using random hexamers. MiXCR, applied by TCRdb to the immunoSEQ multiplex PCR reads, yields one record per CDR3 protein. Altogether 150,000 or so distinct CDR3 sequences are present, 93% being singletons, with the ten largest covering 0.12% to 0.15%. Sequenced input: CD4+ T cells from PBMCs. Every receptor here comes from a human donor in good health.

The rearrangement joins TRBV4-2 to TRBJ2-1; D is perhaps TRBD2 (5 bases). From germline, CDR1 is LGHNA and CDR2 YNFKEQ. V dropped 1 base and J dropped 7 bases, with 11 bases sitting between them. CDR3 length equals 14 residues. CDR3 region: CASSQVGRENEQFF. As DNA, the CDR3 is TGTGCCAGCAGCCAAGTTGGTCGGGAAAATGAGCAGTTCTTC.

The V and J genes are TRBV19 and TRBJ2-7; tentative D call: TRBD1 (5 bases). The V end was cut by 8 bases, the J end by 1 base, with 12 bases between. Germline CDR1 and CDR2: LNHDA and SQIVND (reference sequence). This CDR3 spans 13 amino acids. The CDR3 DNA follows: TGTGCCAGTCGCCCCCAGGGATCCTACGAGCAGTACTTC. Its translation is CASRPQGSYEQYF.

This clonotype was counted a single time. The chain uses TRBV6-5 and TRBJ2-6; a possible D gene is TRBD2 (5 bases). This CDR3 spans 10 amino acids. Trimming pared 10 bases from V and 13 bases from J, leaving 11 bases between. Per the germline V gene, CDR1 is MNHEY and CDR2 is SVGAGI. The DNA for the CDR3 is TGTGCCACCAAACAGCGGGTCCTGACTTTC. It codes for CATKQRVLTF.

CDR3 nucleotides: TGCAGCGTTGAGAGGCAGGCGGATGGCTACACCTTC. This encodes CSVERQADGYTF. This chain connects TRBV29-1 to TRBJ1-2; no reliable D call. The V and J ends lost 3 bases and 6 bases respectively, with 11 bases between them. Germline V gene sequence: CDR1 SQVTM, CDR2 ANQGSEA. The CDR3 has 12 amino acids.

The CDR3 bases are TGCAGTGCAACCACTAGCGGGGGCCCGGATACGCAGTATTTT. Amino acids: CSATTSGGPDTQYF. The J gene is TRBJ2-3, the V gene TRBV20-1, with 11 bases identical to TRBD2. This CDR3 region has 14 residues. V lost 6 bases and J lost 6; bases outside the gene matches: 8. Germline V gene data show CDR1 as DFQATT and CDR2 as SNEGSKA (reference sequence).

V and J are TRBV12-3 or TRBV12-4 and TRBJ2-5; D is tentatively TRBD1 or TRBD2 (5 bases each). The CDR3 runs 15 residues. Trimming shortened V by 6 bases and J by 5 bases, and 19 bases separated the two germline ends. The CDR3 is CASSLGDAGRETQYF. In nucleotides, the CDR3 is TGTGCCAGCAGCTTGGGGGACGCAGGCCGGGAGACCCAGTACTTC.

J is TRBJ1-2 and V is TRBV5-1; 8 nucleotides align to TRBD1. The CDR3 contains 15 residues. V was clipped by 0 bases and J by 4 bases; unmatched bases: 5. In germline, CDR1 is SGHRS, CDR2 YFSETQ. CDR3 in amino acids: CASSLAAGGGYGYTF. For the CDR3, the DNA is TGCGCCAGCAGCTTGGCGGCAGGGGGCGGCTATGGCTACACCTTC.

CDR3 amino acids: CASSLGVALGGYTF. The DNA for the CDR3 is TGTGCCAGCAGCTTAGGGGTCGCCTTGGGGGGCTACACCTTC. The chain recombines TRBV7-9 with TRBJ1-2, with D hard to call. V dropped 1 base and J dropped 8 bases, with 14 bases sitting between them. Germline V CDR1 and CDR2: SEHNR, FQNEAQ (reference sequence). The CDR3 runs 14 residues.

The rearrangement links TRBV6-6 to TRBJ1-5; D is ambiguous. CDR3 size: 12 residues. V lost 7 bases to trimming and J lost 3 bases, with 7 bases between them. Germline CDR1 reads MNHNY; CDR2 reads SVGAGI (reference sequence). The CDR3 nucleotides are TGTGCCAGCACTCAATACAATCAGCCCCAGCATTTT. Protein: CASTQYNQPQHF.

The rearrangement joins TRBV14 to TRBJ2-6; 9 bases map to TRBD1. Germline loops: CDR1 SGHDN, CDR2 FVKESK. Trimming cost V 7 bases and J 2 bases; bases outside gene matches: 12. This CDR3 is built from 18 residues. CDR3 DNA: TGTGCCAGCACCCAGATGGGACAGGGATCTACTGGGGCCAACGTCCTGACTTTC. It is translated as CASTQMGQGSTGANVLTF.

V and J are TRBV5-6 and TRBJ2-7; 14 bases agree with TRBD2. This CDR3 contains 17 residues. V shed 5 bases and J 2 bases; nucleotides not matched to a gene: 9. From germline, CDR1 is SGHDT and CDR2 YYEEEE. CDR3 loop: CASRPGLAGGTAYEQYF. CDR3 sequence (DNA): TGTGCCAGCAGACCCGGACTAGCGGGGGGCACCGCCTACGAGCAGTACTTC.

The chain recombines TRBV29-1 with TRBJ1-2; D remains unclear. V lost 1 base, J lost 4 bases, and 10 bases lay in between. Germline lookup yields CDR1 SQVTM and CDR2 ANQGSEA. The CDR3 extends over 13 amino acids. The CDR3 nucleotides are TGCAGCGTTGAAGGAGGGAAAAGCTATGGCTACACCTTC. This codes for CSVEGGKSYGYTF.

The CDR3 is CASSLGSTNEKLFF. Here the CDR3 DNA reads TGTGCCAGCAGCTTGGGATCAACTAATGAAAAACTGTTTTTT. The V call is TRBV7-8, the J call TRBJ1-4; D remains ambiguous. V was shortened by 3 bases and J by 0 bases, with 5 bases between the two germline ends. Germline V CDR1 and CDR2: SGHVS, FQNEAQ. The length of the CDR3 is 14 residues.

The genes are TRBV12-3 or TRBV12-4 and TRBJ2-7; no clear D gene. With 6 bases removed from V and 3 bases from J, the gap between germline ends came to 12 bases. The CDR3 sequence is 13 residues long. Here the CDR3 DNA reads TGTGCCAGCAGGACCACACATCTCTACGAGCAGTACTTC. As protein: CASRTTHLYEQYF.

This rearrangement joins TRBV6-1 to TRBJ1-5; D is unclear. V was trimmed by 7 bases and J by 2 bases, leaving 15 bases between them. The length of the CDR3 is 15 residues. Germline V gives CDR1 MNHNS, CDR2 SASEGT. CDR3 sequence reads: CASNPTEGRNQPQHF. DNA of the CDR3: TGTGCCAGCAATCCGACCGAAGGACGCAATCAGCCCCAGCATTTT.